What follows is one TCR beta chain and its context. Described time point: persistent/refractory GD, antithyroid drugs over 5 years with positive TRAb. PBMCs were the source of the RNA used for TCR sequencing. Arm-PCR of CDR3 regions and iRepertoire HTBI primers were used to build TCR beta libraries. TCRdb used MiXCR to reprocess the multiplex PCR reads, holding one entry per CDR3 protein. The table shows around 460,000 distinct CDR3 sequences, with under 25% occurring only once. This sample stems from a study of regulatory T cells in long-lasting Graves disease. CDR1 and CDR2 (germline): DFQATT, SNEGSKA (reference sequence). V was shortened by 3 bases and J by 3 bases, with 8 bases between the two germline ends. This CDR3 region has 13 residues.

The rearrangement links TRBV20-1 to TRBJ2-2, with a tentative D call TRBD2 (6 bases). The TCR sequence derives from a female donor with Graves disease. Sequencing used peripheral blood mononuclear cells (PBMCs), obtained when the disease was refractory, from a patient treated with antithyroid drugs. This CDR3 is CSASREDTGELFF. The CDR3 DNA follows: TGCAGTGCTAGCAGGGAGGACACCGGGGAGCTGTTTTTT.